This T cell receptor beta chain was captured in a study of T-cell reconstitution after alpha-beta-depleted transplantation in children. The sample holds many counts of this clonotype. Using unique molecular identifiers, the investigators prepared the TCRbeta library. TCRdb recomputed calls from the PCR reads with MiXCR, one row per CDR3 protein. The sample lists 600,000 or so distinct CDR3 sequences; around 23% were seen once. The CDR3 covers 14 residues. Germline CDR1 KGHSH, CDR2 LQKENI. Trimming took 6 bases from V and 5 from J; bases not matched to a gene: 8. The source material was PBMCs, mostly from graft donor cells, sampled 360 days after TCRalphabeta/CD19-depleted stem cell transplant. J is TRBJ2-3 and V is TRBV18, with TRBD1 matching 7 bases. This clonotype was sampled from a boy in the first two years of life who had a stem cell transplant for acute myeloid leukemia, so the T cells may come from the graft donor. The CDR3 nucleotides read TGTGCCAGCTCGCTTACAGGGGAAGGAGATACGCAGTATTTT. Translation gives CASSLTGEGDTQYF.